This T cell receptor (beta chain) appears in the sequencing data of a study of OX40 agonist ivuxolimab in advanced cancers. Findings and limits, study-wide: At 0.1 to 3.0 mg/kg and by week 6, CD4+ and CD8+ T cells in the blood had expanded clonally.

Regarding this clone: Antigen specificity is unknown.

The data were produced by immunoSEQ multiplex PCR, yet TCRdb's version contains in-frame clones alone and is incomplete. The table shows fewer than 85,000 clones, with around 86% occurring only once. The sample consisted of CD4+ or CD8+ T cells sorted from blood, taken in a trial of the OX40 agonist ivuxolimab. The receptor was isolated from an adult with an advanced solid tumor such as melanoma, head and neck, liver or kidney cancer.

Here the CDR3 DNA reads TGTGCCAGCAGTGACGACAGGCTGGTTGAAAAACTGTTTTTT. Translating gives CASSDDRLVEKLFF. The genes are TRBV6-6 and TRBJ1-4, with D perhaps TRBD1 (6 bases). Germline V gene lookup returns CDR1 MNHNY and CDR2 SVGAGI (reference sequence). Trimming took off 5 bases at V and 7 bases at J, with 14 bases between the two ends. CDR3 length: 14 amino acids.